The clone carrying this T cell receptor beta chain has a count of ten or more. Its antigen remains unknown. Each patient went into thyroid surgery without having received any treatment. Per the original methods: Clinicopathological groups of papillary thyroid cancer showed CDR3 differences that were used to build a distant-metastasis classifier. TCRdb re-called the PCR reads with MiXCR. The V and J calls follow TCRdb's processing rather than the paper's. This table holds 20,000 to 25,000 clones, around 21% found once. The CDR3 runs 13 residues. V was pared by 6 bases and J by 8 bases, with 2 bases of the junction left unmatched. In germline, CDR1 is SNHLY, CDR2 FYNNEI. This specimen belongs to a study of metastatic and nonmetastatic thyroid tumors. Study as a whole: Patients with malignant and benign thyroid disease provided blood and tumor or nodule tissue, whose repertoires were compared.

Study findings and constraints: Malignant thyroid tumors reportedly exceeded benign nodules significantly in TCR beta diversity, with the difference appearing in blood and tumor.

The rearrangement joins TRBV2 to TRBJ2-1, with TRBD2 identical over 12 bases. The source of this sequence is a female donor with papillary thyroid cancer or a benign thyroid nodule (not recorded which). Some clones in this sample may be carry-over from other donors' samples. The specimen was blood. For the CDR3, the DNA is TGTGCCAGCAGACTAGCGGGGGGAGATGAGCAGTTCTTC. Translating it yields CASRLAGGDEQFF.